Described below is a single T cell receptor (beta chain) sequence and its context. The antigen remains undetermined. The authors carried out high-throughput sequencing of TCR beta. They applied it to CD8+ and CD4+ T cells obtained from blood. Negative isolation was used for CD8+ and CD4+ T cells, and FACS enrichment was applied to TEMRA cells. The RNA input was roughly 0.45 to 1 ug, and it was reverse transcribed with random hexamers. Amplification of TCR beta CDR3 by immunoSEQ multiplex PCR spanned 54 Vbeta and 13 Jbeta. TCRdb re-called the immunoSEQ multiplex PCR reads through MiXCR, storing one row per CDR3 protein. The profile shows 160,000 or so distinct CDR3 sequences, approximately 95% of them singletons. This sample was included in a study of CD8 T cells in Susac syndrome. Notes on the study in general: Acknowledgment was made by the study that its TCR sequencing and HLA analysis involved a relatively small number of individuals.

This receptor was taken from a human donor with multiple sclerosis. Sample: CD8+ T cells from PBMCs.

The CDR3 here is CASSGTGGPNQPQHF. CDR3 in DNA: TGTGCCAGCAGCGGAACAGGGGGTCCCAATCAGCCCCAGCATTTT. V gene TRBV9 combines with J gene TRBJ1-5, with 8 bases matching TRBD1. V lost 3 bases, J lost 3 bases, and 5 bases stayed unmatched. CDR1 is SGDLS, CDR2 YYNGEE, per germline. The CDR3 totals 15 residues.